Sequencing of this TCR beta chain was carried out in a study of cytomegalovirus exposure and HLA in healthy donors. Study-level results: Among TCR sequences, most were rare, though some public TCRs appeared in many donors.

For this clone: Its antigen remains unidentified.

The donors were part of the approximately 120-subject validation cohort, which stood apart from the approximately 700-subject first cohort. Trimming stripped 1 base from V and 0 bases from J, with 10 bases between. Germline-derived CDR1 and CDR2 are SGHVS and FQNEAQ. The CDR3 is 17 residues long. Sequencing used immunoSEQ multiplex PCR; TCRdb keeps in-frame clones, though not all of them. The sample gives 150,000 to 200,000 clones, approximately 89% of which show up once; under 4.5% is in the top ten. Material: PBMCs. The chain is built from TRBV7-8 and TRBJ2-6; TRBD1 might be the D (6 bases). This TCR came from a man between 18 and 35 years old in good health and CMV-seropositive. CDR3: CASSLVRGHSGANVLTF. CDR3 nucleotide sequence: TGTGCCAGCAGCTTAGTCAGGGGCCACTCTGGGGCCAACGTCCTGACTTTC.